This T cell receptor (beta chain) was captured in a study of tumor and adjacent non-tumor tissue in lung cancer. Whole-study context: Samples averaged roughly 4.4 million productive TCRbeta reads each. Study findings and constraints: TCR diversity was significantly greater in tumor than normal lung tissue.

CDR1 and CDR2 from the germline V gene are MDHEN and SYDVKM. The CDR3 sequence is 20 residues long. TCRbeta libraries were built with three rounds of nested PCR, modified from ARM-PCR. Each CDR3 protein is one row after TCRdb ran MiXCR on the multiplex PCR reads. The data contain around 76,000 distinct CDR3 sequences, less than 85% of them seen just once; the ten biggest clones take up approximately 40%. In the case of this clonotype: Its antigen is not identified. One end of the junction is discordant with germline, which a read error may explain.

No cell sorting was done before RNA was extracted from the tissue. Distant lung tissue was collected more than 3 cm away from the tumor edge. The receptor's source is a man between 70 and 80 years old with non-small cell lung cancer. Sequenced input: distant non-tumor lung tissue. The chain uses TRBV28 and TRBJ2-5; 8 bases are shared with TRBD2. CDR3 sequence: CASGLLGLQTSVRGEETQYF. CDR3 in DNA: TGTGCCAGCGGTTTACTTGGCCTCCAGACTAGCGTAAGAGGGGAAGAGACCCAGTATTTC.